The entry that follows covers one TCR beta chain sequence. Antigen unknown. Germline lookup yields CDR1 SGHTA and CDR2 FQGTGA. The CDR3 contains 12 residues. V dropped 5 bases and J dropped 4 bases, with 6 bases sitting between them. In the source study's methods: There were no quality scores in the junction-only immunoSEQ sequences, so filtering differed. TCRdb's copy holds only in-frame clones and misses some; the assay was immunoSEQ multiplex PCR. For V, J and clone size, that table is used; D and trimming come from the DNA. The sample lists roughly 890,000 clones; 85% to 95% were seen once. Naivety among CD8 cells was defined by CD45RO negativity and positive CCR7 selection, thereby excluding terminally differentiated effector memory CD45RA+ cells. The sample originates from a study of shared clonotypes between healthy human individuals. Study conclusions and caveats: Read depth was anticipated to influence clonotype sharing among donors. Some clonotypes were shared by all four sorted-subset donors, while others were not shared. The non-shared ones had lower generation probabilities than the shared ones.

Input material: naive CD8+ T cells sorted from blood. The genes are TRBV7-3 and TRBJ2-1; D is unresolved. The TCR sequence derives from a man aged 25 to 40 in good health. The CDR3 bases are TGTGCCAGCAGCGAAAGTTACAATGAGCAGTTCTTC. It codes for CASSESYNEQFF.